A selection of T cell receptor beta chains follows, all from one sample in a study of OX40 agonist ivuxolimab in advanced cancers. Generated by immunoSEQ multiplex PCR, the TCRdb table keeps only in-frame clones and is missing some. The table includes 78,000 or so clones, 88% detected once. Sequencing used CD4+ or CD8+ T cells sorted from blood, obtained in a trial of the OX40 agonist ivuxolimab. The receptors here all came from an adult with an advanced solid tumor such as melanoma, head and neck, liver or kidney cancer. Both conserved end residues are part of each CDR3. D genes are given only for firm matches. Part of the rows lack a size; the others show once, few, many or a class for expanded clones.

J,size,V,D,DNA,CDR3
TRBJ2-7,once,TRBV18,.,TGTGCCAGCTCACCGATCACAGGTCCCCGGGACGAGCAGTACTTC,CASSPITGPRDEQYF
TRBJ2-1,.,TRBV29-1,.,TGCAGCGTTGGTCGGGATGAGCAGTTCTTC,CSVGRDEQFF
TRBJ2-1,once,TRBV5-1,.,TGCGCCAGCAGTTTAGACTACAATGAGCAGTTCTTC,CASSLDYNEQFF
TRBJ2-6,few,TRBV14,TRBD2,TGTGCCAGCAGTCACATAGCGGGAGTAAACTCTGGGGCCAACGTCCTGACTTTC,CASSHIAGVNSGANVLTF
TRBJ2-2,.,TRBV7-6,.,TGTGCCAGCAGCTTAGGGGCAGGGAGGTCGGGCACCGGGGAGCTGTTTTTT,CASSLGAGRSGTGELFF
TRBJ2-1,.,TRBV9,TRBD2,TGTGCCAGCAGCGTGCTAGCGGGGGCTAATGAGCAGTTCTTC,CASSVLAGANEQFF
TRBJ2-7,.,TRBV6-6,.,TGTGCCAGCAGTTACTCCGGGAAACGGACCTACGAGCAGTACTTC,CASSYSGKRTYEQYF
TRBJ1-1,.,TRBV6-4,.,TGTGCCAGCAGTTGGGACATGAACACTGAAGCTTTCTTT,CASSWDMNTEAFF
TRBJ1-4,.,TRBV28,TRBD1,TGTGCCAGTAAACAGGGGGCAGAGGAAAAACTGTTTTTT,CASKQGAEEKLFF
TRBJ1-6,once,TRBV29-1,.,TGCAGCGTCCCATCGGGGGTAGGGAATTCACCCCTCCACTTT,CSVPSGVGNSPLHF
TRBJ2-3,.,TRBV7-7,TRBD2,TGTGCTAGCAGTCTGGGACTAGCGAGCACAGATACGCAGTATTTT,CASSLGLASTDTQYF
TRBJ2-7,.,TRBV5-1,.,TGCGCCAGCAGCTTGGAGAACAGGCAGTACTTC,CASSLENRQYF
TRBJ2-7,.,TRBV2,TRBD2,TGTGCCAGCATGCTGGGAGGGCGGGAGCAGTACTTC,CASMLGGREQYF
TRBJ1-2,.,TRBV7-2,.,TGTGCCAGCAGCCCTAGTCCCTCGGTGGATTGGGGCTACACCTTC,CASSPSPSVDWGYTF
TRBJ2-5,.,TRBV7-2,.,TGTGCCAGCAGCTTAGTCTACGGGGAGACCCAGTACTTC,CASSLVYGETQYF
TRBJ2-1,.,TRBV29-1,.,TGCAGCGCCGGGGAGCTTGAGCAGTTCTTC,CSAGELEQFF
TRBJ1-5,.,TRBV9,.,TGTGCCAGCAGCGTCCCCAAGGAGAGGAGCAATCAGCCCCAGCATTTT,CASSVPKERSNQPQHF
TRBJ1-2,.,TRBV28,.,TGTGCCAGCAGTTTCGGAACAACTAACTATGGCTACACCTTC,CASSFGTTNYGYTF
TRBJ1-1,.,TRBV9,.,TGTGCCAGCAGCGTAGAACACAAGAACACTGAAGCTTTCTTT,CASSVEHKNTEAFF
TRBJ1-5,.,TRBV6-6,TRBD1,TGTGCCAGCAGCCCAGCCGGGGGGACAGGGGCTCAGCCCCAGCATTTT,CASSPAGGTGAQPQHF
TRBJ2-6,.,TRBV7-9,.,TGTGCCAGCAGCTTAGAGACAGGTTCGGCTGGGGCCAACGTCCTGACTTTC,CASSLETGSAGANVLTF
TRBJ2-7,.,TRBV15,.,TGTGCCACCAGCAGAGCTGCCACAGCCGAGCAGTACTTC,CATSRAATAEQYF
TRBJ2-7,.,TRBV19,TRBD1,TGTGCCAGTACCCGTGGGACAGGGGACTACGAGCAGTACTTC,CASTRGTGDYEQYF
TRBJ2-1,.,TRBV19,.,TGTGCCAGTACTTCCCGTGGGAATGAGCAGTTCTTC,CASTSRGNEQFF
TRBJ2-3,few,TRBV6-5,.,TGTGCCAGCAGCTCCGCCGGAGGAGCAGATACGCAGTATTTT,CASSSAGGADTQYF
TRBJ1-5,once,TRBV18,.,TGTGCCAGCTCACCACCAAACAGCCTCGGAGGGGGCAATCAGCCCCAGCATTTT,CASSPPNSLGGGNQPQHF
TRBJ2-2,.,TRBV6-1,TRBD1,TGTGCCAGCAGTGGACTCTACAGGGGCAACACCGGGGAGCTGTTTTTT,CASSGLYRGNTGELFF
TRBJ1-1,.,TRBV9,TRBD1,TGTGCCAGCAGCCGACAGGGGGCGTCTACTGAAGCTTTCTTT,CASSRQGASTEAFF
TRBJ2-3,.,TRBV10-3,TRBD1,TGTGCCATCAGTGACCAGGGGGGCACAGATACGCAGTATTTT,CAISDQGGTDTQYF
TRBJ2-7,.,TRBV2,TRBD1,TGTGCCAGCAGTTACGGGACAGGAACCTACGAGCAGTACTTC,CASSYGTGTYEQYF
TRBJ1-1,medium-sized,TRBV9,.,TGTGCCAGCAGCGTTTTGACAGAAATAGACACTGAAGCTTTCTTT,CASSVLTEIDTEAFF
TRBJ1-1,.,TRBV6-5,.,TGTGCCAGCAGTTACTCGATCTCCAGGGGTGAAGCTTTCTTT,CASSYSISRGEAFF
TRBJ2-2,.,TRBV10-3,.,TGTGCCATCAGTGAGAGGGGGAACACCGGGGAGCTGTTTTTT,CAISERGNTGELFF
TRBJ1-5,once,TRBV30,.,TGTGCCTGGACCCGAGGGGGTCGGCCCTTCAATCAGCCCCAGCATTTT,CAWTRGGRPFNQPQHF
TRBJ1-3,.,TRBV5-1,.,TGCGCCAGCAGCCTATCCGGGAGGGAAGGAAACACCATATATTTT,CASSLSGREGNTIYF
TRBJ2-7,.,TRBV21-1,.,TGTGCCCGCCCTAGCCCCAGAAATTCCTACGAGCAGTACTTC,CARPSPRNSYEQYF
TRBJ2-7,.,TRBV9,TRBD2,TGTGCCAGCAGCGTACGCGGGGGGTCTACCTACGAGCAGTACTTC,CASSVRGGSTYEQYF
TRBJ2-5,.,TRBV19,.,TGTGCCAGTAACACCGGGGCCCCCGAAGAGACCCAGTACTTC,CASNTGAPEETQYF
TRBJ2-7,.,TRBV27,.,TGTGCCAGCAGTTCCCGAACGCCGGGAAACGAGCAGTACTTC,CASSSRTPGNEQYF
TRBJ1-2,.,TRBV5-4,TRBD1,TGTGCCAGCAGCTTGGCAAAGACAGGGGTGGACTATGGCTACACCTTC,CASSLAKTGVDYGYTF
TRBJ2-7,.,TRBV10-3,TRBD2,TGTGCCATCAGAAGCGGGGATTCCTACGAGCAGTACTTC,CAIRSGDSYEQYF
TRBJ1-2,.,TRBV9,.,TGTGCCAGCAGCCGTAGCCAGACTAACTATGGCTACACCTTC,CASSRSQTNYGYTF
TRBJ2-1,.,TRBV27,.,TGTGCCAGCAGTTCCTTGGCGGGAACCTACAATGAGCAGTTCTTC,CASSSLAGTYNEQFF
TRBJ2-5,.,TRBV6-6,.,TGTGCCAGCAGTTACGGGGGGGCCCAAGAGACCCAGTACTTC,CASSYGGAQETQYF
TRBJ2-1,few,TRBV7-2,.,TGTGCCAGCAGCTTACGGATTTACAATGAGCAGTTCTTC,CASSLRIYNEQFF
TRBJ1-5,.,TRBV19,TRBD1,TGTGCCAGTAAAATGATCCGGGACAGGGGGGTCGGTCAGCCCCAGCATTTT,CASKMIRDRGVGQPQHF
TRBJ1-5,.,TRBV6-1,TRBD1,TGTGCCAGCAGTGTAATGTCGGGACAGGGAAATCAGCCCCAGCATTTT,CASSVMSGQGNQPQHF
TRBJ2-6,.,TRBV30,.,TGTGCCTGGAGTGTGGAGTCTGGGGCCAACGTCCTGACTTTC,CAWSVESGANVLTF
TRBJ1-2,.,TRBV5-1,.,TGCGCCAGCAGCTTGAGTGCCTACAGGGAGACTACGGATGGCTACACCTTC,CASSLSAYRETTDGYTF
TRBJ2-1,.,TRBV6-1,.,TGTGCCAGCAGTGAACACGGTAATGAGCAGTTCTTC,CASSEHGNEQFF
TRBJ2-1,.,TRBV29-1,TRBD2,TGCAGCGTCCTAGCGGGATCGAGCTCCTACAATGAGCAGTTCTTC,CSVLAGSSSYNEQFF
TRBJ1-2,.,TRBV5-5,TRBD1,TGTGCCAGCAGCCCAATTCCCGGGACAGGTGGCGGCTACACCTTC,CASSPIPGTGGGYTF
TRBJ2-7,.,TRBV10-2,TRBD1,TGCGCCAGCAGTGCTGGACAGGGGGGCGAGCAGTACTTC,CASSAGQGGEQYF
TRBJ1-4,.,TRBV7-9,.,TGTGCCAGCAGCACAGGGAGGTGGACTAATGAAAAACTGTTTTTT,CASSTGRWTNEKLFF
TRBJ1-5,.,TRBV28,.,TGTGCCAGCAGCCCTCCCGGGTCGCGCTGGCCCCAGCATTTT,CASSPPGSRWPQHF